These 5 T cell receptor beta chains were sequenced from one sample in a study of blood T cells in healthy people across ages. Then a second PCR, running roughly 7 to 11 cycles, was carried out with a sample-barcoded 5' primer and a J-beta primer mix. TCRdb reanalysed the 5' RACE reads using MiXCR and keeps one entry per CDR3 protein. The data show some 1.8 million distinct CDR3 sequences, roughly two fifths seen once. The sequenced material came from blood. The origin of the receptors is a human donor in good health.

The V and J genes are TRBV7-2 and TRBJ2-7, with 7 bases fitting TRBD1. Per germline, CDR1 SGHTA and CDR2 FQGNSA. The CDR3 extends over 16 amino acids. Trimming at V came to 6 bases and at J to 3 bases, leaving 14 bases not matched to a gene. In DNA, the CDR3 is TGTGCCAGCAGGAACCACGAAGGGACAGAGAACTACGAGCAGTACTTC. Translating gives CASRNHEGTENYEQYF.

This chain connects TRBV15 to TRBJ2-2; D may match TRBD1 or TRBD2 (5 bases each). The CDR3 spans 14 residues. With 1 base removed from V and 7 bases from J, the gap between germline ends came to 10 bases. Germline V gives CDR1 LNHNV, CDR2 YYDKDF (reference sequence). The CDR3 loop is CATSRGGIDGELFF. DNA of the CDR3: TGTGCCACCAGCAGAGGGGGGATCGACGGGGAGCTGTTTTTT.

The chain couples TRBV12-3 or TRBV12-4 to TRBJ1-6; TRBD1 agrees at 9 bases. The ends lost 6 bases at V and 8 bases at J; junction bases unmatched: 11. The CDR3 totals 16 residues. CDR3 region: CASSPYRDRADSPLHF. The CDR3 nucleotides read TGTGCCAGCAGCCCCTACCGGGACAGGGCTGATTCACCCCTCCACTTT.

This clonotype was seen a handful of times. The rearrangement uses TRBV7-2 and TRBJ2-5; TRBD1 might be the D (6 bases). V was clipped by 5 bases and J by 1 base, with 17 bases between them. Germline CDR1 SGHTA, CDR2 FQGNSA. The CDR3 runs 16 residues. The CDR3 loop is CASSHPFGDTQETQYF. For the CDR3, the DNA is TGTGCCAGCAGCCATCCCTTCGGGGACACCCAAGAGACCCAGTACTTC.

The chain joins TRBV13 to TRBJ2-7, with D perhaps matching TRBD1 (6 bases). The germline gives CDR1 PRHDT, CDR2 FYEKMQ (reference sequence). Trimming took off 8 bases at V and 2 bases at J, with 10 bases between the two ends. The CDR3 runs to 12 residues. The CDR3 bases are TGTGCCAGCCAGGGGCATACCTACGAGCAGTACTTC. Residues: CASQGHTYEQYF.